Shown below are 8 T cell receptor beta chains from a single sample sequenced in a study of cytomegalovirus exposure and HLA in healthy donors. This PCR relied on a set of 60 Vbeta primers and 13 Jbeta primers. Sequencing was performed with immunoSEQ multiplex PCR; in TCRdb, only in-frame clones are kept and a portion is missing. The sample consists of 97,000 or so clones, less than 90% of them appearing once. Sequences were obtained from PBMCs. The source is a man aged 40-55 years in good health and CMV-seronegative.

This clone appeared a single time. The chain is built from TRBV7-3 and TRBJ1-1, with D possibly being TRBD1 (6 bases). Germline CDR1 reads SGHTA; CDR2 reads FQGTGA. V was pared by 2 bases and J by 1 base, with 17 bases between. The length of the CDR3 is 17 residues. The CDR3 DNA sequence: TGTGCCAGCAGCTTATGGGGGCAGGGGCTTGGGAACACTGAAGCTTTCTTT. Translated, it gives CASSLWGQGLGNTEAFF.

The chain recombines TRBV5-1 with TRBJ1-1; 8 nucleotides align to TRBD1. CDR3 length equals 16 residues. CDR1 SGHRS and CDR2 YFSETQ come from the germline V gene. After removal of 2 bases from V and 3 bases from J, the junction contained 9 bases not matched to a gene. In DNA form, the CDR3 reads TGCGCCAGCAGCTTCGACAGGGGCGCGGGCGACACTGAAGCTTTCTTT. Encoded protein: CASSFDRGAGDTEAFF.

The V call is TRBV6-5, the J call TRBJ1-6; D is uncertain. The CDR3 is made up of 12 amino acids. CDR1 and CDR2 from the germline V gene are MNHEY and SVGAGI. With 11 bases removed from V and 7 bases from J, the gap between germline ends came to 12 bases. The CDR3 DNA follows: TGTGCCTCTAAACTCCCCAATTCACCCCTCCACTTT. It encodes CASKLPNSPLHF.

The chain carries TRBV5-1 and TRBJ2-1; TRBD2 is a possible D gene (6 bases). Germline CDR1 and CDR2: SGHRS and YFSETQ. The CDR3 runs to 15 residues. Between the trimmed V and J ends, which lost 2 bases and 3 bases, there was a span of 12 bases. Here the CDR3 DNA reads TGCGCCAGCAGCTTCGGGGACTCCGTCTACAATGAGCAGTTCTTC. Translated, it gives CASSFGDSVYNEQFF.

This clone was observed a few times. The chain is built from TRBV19 and TRBJ1-2, with TRBD1 identical over 7 bases. CDR3 length: 15 residues. The ends lost 5 bases at V and 4 bases at J; junction bases unmatched: 10. Germline CDR1 reads LNHDA; CDR2 reads SQIVND (reference sequence). The CDR3, as DNA: TGTGCCAGTAGTCCCAGAGGAGGGGGCGGCTATGGCTACACCTTC. It is translated as CASSPRGGGGYGYTF.

The chain uses TRBV6-5 and TRBJ2-1, with a tentative D call TRBD1 (6 bases). CDR3 length equals 12 residues. V gave up 5 bases and J gave up 8 bases, with 10 bases separating them. The germline CDR1 and CDR2 sequences are MNHEY and SVGAGI. The CDR3 loop reads CASSLQGDEQFF. The CDR3 DNA reads as TGTGCCAGCAGTCTACAGGGCGATGAGCAGTTCTTC.

Only a few counts were recorded for this clone. The chain employs TRBV2 and TRBJ1-6; D uncertain. CDR1 is SNHLY, CDR2 FYNNEI, per germline. The CDR3 contains 15 residues. Trimming stripped 4 bases from V and 0 bases from J, with 7 bases between. The chain's CDR3 is CASSVRGSYNSPLHF. In DNA, the CDR3 is TGTGCCAGCAGTGTCCGGGGCTCCTATAATTCACCCCTCCACTTT.

This clone was picked up a small number of times. V gene TRBV6-6 combines with J gene TRBJ1-4; D remains unclear. Germline CDR1 and CDR2: MNHNY and SVGAGI (reference sequence). V lost 6 bases, J lost 4 bases, and 12 bases lay in between. The CDR3 consists of 14 residues. The CDR3 here is CASSPQSGNEKLFF. CDR3 DNA sequence: TGTGCCAGCAGCCCGCAATCGGGTAATGAAAAACTGTTTTTT.